This TCR beta chain was identified during a study of regulatory T cells in long-lasting Graves disease (dated by TCRdb to the early 2020s). Looking at the study overall: To count as having persistent Graves' disease, a patient had to have received antithyroid drug treatment for over 5 years with TSH receptor autoantibodies remaining persistently positive. Peripheral blood TCR sequencing and RNA sequencing compared persistent Graves' disease patients with newly diagnosed Graves' disease patients. The study took place in China and was registered as a clinical trial. TCR sequencing covered some 13 persistent and around 20 newly diagnosed Graves' disease patients, 33 samples in total. Persistent Graves' disease patients in the clinical cohort had taken antithyroid drugs for approximately ten years on average.

Receptor amplification or capture employed multiplex PCR. Reads for this sample came from an Illumina HiSeq 4000. iRepertoire HTBI primers and Arm-PCR amplification of CDR3 regions were used to construct TCR beta libraries. PCR products were gel purified before sequencing. As for the authors' bioinformatics: Gene usage analysis of CDR3 amino acid clonotypes used the roughly 60 TRBV and 14 to 15 TRBJ segments found across samples. COPE and FqMerger were used to merge filtered high-quality paired reads into contigs. BLAST was used to align contigs to IMGT TRBV, TRBD and TRBJ reference genes, and CDR3 was defined according to IMGT. Any clonotype with a frequency above 0.1% was counted as a highly expanded clone. Repertoire diversity was measured by Shannon entropy, and V-J evenness by the Gini coefficient. A clonotype was considered public if more than one individual shared it. TCRdb ran its own pipeline on the public reads, namely fastp trimming at Q25 and MiXCR clone calling, and kept in-frame beta chains. Identical CDR3 proteins give one entry, which carries the most common genes and DNA. Here the V and J calls rest on TCRdb's processing, not on the authors' analysis. The sample table contains 500,000 to 800,000 distinct CDR3 sequences; only one count was recorded for roughly 30% of them. The ten largest clones take up roughly 41% of the sample.

V lost 3 bases and J lost 6 bases; the stretch between them is 9 bases long. The CDR1 and CDR2 encoded by the germline V gene are MNHGY and SVAAGI. The CDR3 covers 14 residues, taking in both the cysteine and the phenylalanine. Of all the DNA, just the CDR3 is kept, 42 bases in frame from base 1. The intended sense of this specimen's time point label: persistent/refractory GD, antithyroid drugs over 5 years with positive TRAb. For both TCR sequencing and RNA sequencing, RNA was extracted from PBMCs using TRIzol. The diagnosis of Graves' disease followed American Thyroid Association guidelines. Patients were recruited from an endocrinology department in Xi'an, China. From each patient, nine milliliters of peripheral blood was collected into an EDTA anticoagulant tube. Ficoll Paque Plus density gradient separation was used to isolate PBMCs, and no further T cell sorting was done. An Agilent 2100 Bioanalyzer and agarose gel were used to assess RNA quality, and a NanoDrop 2000 was used to measure RNA concentration.

On this clonotype: Its antigen remains unidentified. Within one base of it there is no much larger clone, and no base qualities were kept.

General findings and caveats noted by the study authors: Persistent disease showed preferential use of TRBV28, TRBJ1-2 and TRBJ2-5, whereas newly diagnosed disease favored TRBV20-1 and TRBJ2-1. Only the TCR beta chain was sequenced and analyzed. Compared with newly diagnosed patients, patients with persistent Graves' disease had lower TCR Shannon entropy and fewer highly expanded clones, which suggests clonal expansion. Because the primary lesion, thyroid tissue, could not be accessed, the study looked at peripheral blood alone. As a limitation, the authors acknowledged that the small sample size may reduce accuracy. A larger number of public clonotypes was shared among persistent patients (more than 2,500) than among newly diagnosed patients (approximately 1,000).

Recombination connected TRBV6-9 to TRBJ1-6; the D gene identity is not certain. The TCR originated in a female donor with Graves disease. The material sequenced was peripheral blood mononuclear cells (PBMCs), taken when the disease was refractory, from a patient treated with antithyroid drugs. The nucleotide sequence reads as follows: TGTGCCAGCAGTTACGAGCCTATTAATTCACCCCTCCACTTT. Its protein reads: CASSYEPINSPLHF.